Following are 18 T cell receptor delta chains from one sample sequenced in a study of gamma-delta chains in newborns, infants, children. TCRdb re-called the reads using CATT. The sample holds roughly 2,500 delta-chain clones, about 1% seen once. Sequencing was performed on blood. The receptors were sampled from a child who was a newborn, infant or young child, either healthy, febrile or measles-vaccinated (not recorded which).

This clone showed up just a few times. One base separates it from a far larger clone, so it is likely a read error. This chain uses TRDV2 with TRDJ3, with 11 bases that match TRDD3. CDR1 is GEAIGNYY and CDR2 is EKD in the germline V gene. This CDR3 contains 19 residues. CDR3 residues: CACGTVLGDSSWDTRQMFF. The CDR3 DNA reads TGTGCCTGTGGCACCGTACTGGGGGATAGCTCCTGGGACACCCGACAGATGTTTTTC.

Notes on this clone: TCRdb's entry gives the protein of a much larger clone, which mismatches this DNA's translation at residue 7, likely from a read error; the protein reported here is translated from the DNA. The J gene is TRDJ3, the V gene TRDV2; D is undetermined. The germline V gene encodes CDR1 GEAIGNYY and CDR2 EKD. Trimming pared 3 bases from V and 0 bases from J, leaving 17 bases between. This CDR3 region has 19 residues. The DNA of the CDR3 is TGTGCCTGTGACCTACTGAGGGTCAGGAGCTCCTGGGACACCCGACAGATGTTTTTC. It specifies CACDLLRVRSSWDTRQMFF.

As for this clone: It is likely a read error: a sequence one base away is far more abundant. Other DNA sequences within the sample encode an identical CDR3. The CDR3 protein is CACDTVGDSSWDTRQMFF. CDR3 sequence (DNA): TGTGCCTGTGACACCGTGGGAGATAGCTCCTGGGACACCCGACAGATGTTTTTC. The V gene is TRDV2, the J gene TRDJ3, with D hard to call. V lost 0 bases and J lost 0, with 11 bases in between. Germline V gene lookup returns CDR1 GEAIGNYY and CDR2 EKD. This CDR3 region has 18 residues.

This clone is medium-sized. The identical CDR3 is also encoded by other nucleotide sequences in the sample. This chain connects TRDV1 to TRDJ3, with 8 positions matching TRDD3. CDR1 and CDR2 from the germline V gene are TSWWSYY and QGS. V lost 2 bases, J lost 9 bases, and 3 bases stayed unmatched. The CDR3 covers 15 residues. As DNA, the CDR3 is TGTGCTCTTGGGGAAAAACTGGGGGTCACCCGACAGATGTTTTTC. Encoded protein: CALGEKLGVTRQMFF.

This clone was seen more than once but under ten times. The J gene is TRDJ1, the V gene TRDV3, with 8 nucleotides matching TRDD3. This CDR3 contains 17 residues. Germline V gene lookup returns CDR1 TVYSNPD and CDR2 GDNSRS (reference sequence). Unmatched junction bases numbered 14, after V lost 2 bases and J lost 0 bases. CDR3 nucleotides: TGTGCCTTTTTAAAGTTCCCTACTGGGGGCTACACCGATAAACTCATCTTT. Translating it yields CAFLKFPTGGYTDKLIF.

This clone is categorized as medium-sized. This chain links TRDV1 with TRDJ3; D remains unclear. Trimming took 6 bases from V and 5 from J, leaving 11 bases between them. There are 15 residues in the CDR3. The germline CDR1 and CDR2 sequences are TSWWSYY and QGS. The CDR3 here is CALGPVGGDTRQMFF. The CDR3 nucleotides read TGTGCTCTTGGCCCCGTCGGGGGGGACACCCGACAGATGTTTTTC.

This clone has a handful of counts. This sequence is one base from a far larger clone and is likely a read error. Additional DNA sequences in this sample encode the identical CDR3. The chain employs TRDV2 and TRDJ1; 10 bases agree with TRDD3. The V gene's germline CDR1 is GEAIGNYY and CDR2 EKD. The CDR3 covers 14 residues. The CDR3 DNA is TGTGCCTGCGACACTGGGGGATACACCGATAAACTCATCTTT. It yields the protein CACDTGGYTDKLIF.

In its sample, this clone was seen a few times. A read error likely explains why the TCRdb protein, taken from a much larger clone, differs from this DNA's translation at residue 12; the protein shown is translated from the DNA. V is TRDV2 and J is TRDJ2, with D possibly TRDD3 on 5 matching bases. The CDR3 covers 16 residues. Germline lookup yields CDR1 GEAIGNYY and CDR2 EKD. The DNA for the CDR3 is TGTGCCTGTGACACTCGGGGGCCAGCTTTGACACCACAACTCTTCTTT. Translating it yields CACDTRGPALTPQLFF.

This clone was observed a handful of times. This may be a read error: a much more frequent sequence differs by one nucleotide. At the DNA level, this CDR3 is encoded by other sequences in the same sample as well. This chain joins TRDV2 and TRDJ2; D might be TRDD3 (5 bases). Per the germline V gene, CDR1 is GEAIGNYY and CDR2 is EKD. The V and J ends lost 0 bases and 17 bases respectively, with 9 bases between them. This CDR3 spans 10 amino acids. The CDR3: CACDTGGAFF. Here the CDR3 DNA reads TGTGCCTGTGACACCGGGGGGGCATTCTTT.

This clone was seen a handful of times. One base away lies a much larger clone, so this may be a sequencing read error. Other DNA sequences in the same sample also yield this CDR3. The chain employs TRDV2 and TRDJ3; 9 bases line up with TRDD3. CDR3 length: 20 residues. Germline CDR1 and CDR2: GEAIGNYY and EKD. The CDR3 coding sequence is TGTGCCTGTGACACCGGCTTACTGGGGGAGAGCTCCTGGGACACTCGACAGATGTTTTTC. Protein: CACDTGLLGESSWDTRQMFF.

On this clone itself: TCRdb records a much larger clone's protein for this DNA, with a difference at residue 6 that likely arises from a read error; the protein given is the translation of the DNA. The chain employs TRDV1 and TRDJ1, with D possibly matching TRDD3 (5 bases). From germline, CDR1 is TSWWSYY and CDR2 QGS. V gave up 0 bases and J gave up 1 base, with 12 bases separating them. This CDR3 region has 16 residues. CDR3 DNA sequence: TGTGCTCTTGGGGAACTAAGGGGGCCACCCACCGATAAACTCATCTTT. As protein: CALGELRGPPTDKLIF.

Concerning this clone: This clone may be a read error of a much larger clone one base away. Other DNA sequences in the sample encode the same CDR3. The chain uses TRDV2 and TRDJ3; D gene unclear. The CDR3 consists of 17 residues. V lost 6 bases, J lost 0 bases, and 14 bases lay in between. The germline CDR1 and CDR2 sequences are GEAIGNYY and EKD. CDR3: CACSGLSSSWDTRQMFF. The CDR3 DNA reads as TGTGCCTGTAGTGGACTTTCCAGCTCCTGGGACACCCGACAGATGTTTTTC.

This clone is medium-sized within its sample. The V gene is TRDV2, the J gene TRDJ3; 7 bases are a match to TRDD3. This CDR3 has 21 residues. Germline-derived CDR1 and CDR2 are GEAIGNYY and EKD. V was clipped by 1 base and J by 0 bases; unmatched bases: 14. The CDR3 spells CACDTGFGGSPSSWDTRQMFF. As DNA, the CDR3 is TGTGCCTGTGACACTGGCTTCGGGGGATCCCCCAGCTCCTGGGACACCCGACAGATGTTTTTC.

With regard to this clone: With a far larger clone one base away, a read error is the likely cause. This CDR3 is also generated by other DNA sequences in the sample. The V and J genes are TRDV2 and TRDJ1; 10 bases are a match to TRDD3. The CDR3 loop spans 14 amino acids. Per the germline V gene, CDR1 is GEAIGNYY and CDR2 is EKD. CDR3 bases: TGTGCCTGTGACACTGGGGGATACACCGATAAACTAATCTTT. Its translation is CACDTGGYTDKLIF.

This clone has only a few counts. A much larger clone lies one base from this, so it may be a read error. The same CDR3 can be traced to other DNA sequences in this sample. The rearrangement uses TRDV2 and TRDJ3; 8 bases are shared with TRDD3. Germline V gives CDR1 GEAIGNYY, CDR2 EKD. The V segment lost 4 bases and the J segment 0 bases; nucleotides outside the gene matches: 22. This CDR3 is 23 amino acids long. CDR3 loop: CACDTAPLYWGPVSSWDTRQMFF. The CDR3, as DNA: TGTGCCTGTGATACCGCCCCCCTTTACTGGGGGCCAGTCAGCTCCTGGGACACCCGACAGATGTTTTTC.

Only a few counts were recorded for this clone. TCRdb's entry gives the protein of a much larger clone, which mismatches this DNA's translation at residue 12, likely from a read error; the protein reported here is translated from the DNA. The chain couples TRDV2 to TRDJ2; 12 nucleotides align to TRDD3. This CDR3 spans 14 amino acids. In germline, CDR1 is GEAIGNYY, CDR2 EKD. CDR3: CACDKLGDTAQPFF. Written as DNA, the CDR3 is TGTGCCTGTGACAAACTGGGGGATACAGCACAACCCTTCTTT.

Judged by abundance, this clone is large. The sample holds other DNA sequences that translate to the same CDR3. This rearrangement joins TRDV2 to TRDJ2, with TRDD3 identical over 12 bases. CDR1 and CDR2 (germline): GEAIGNYY, EKD. The CDR3 loop spans 17 amino acids. The ends lost 3 bases at V and 6 bases at J; junction bases unmatched: 10. For the CDR3, the DNA is TGTGCCTGTGACGTACTGGGGGATACTGGGGGAGCAGCACAACTCTTCTTT. Translation gives CACDVLGDTGGAAQLFF.

In regard to this clone: A read error likely explains why the TCRdb protein, taken from a much larger clone, differs from this DNA's translation at residue 12; the protein shown is translated from the DNA. The J gene is TRDJ1, the V gene TRDV2; 9 positions match TRDD3. The V and J ends lost 0 bases and 4 bases, in that order; junction bases with no gene match: 11. CDR3 length equals 17 residues. Germline-derived CDR1 and CDR2 are GEAIGNYY and EKD. The CDR3 DNA reads as TGTGCCTGTGACACCGTCCGGGGGATACCAAGCATCGATAAACTCATCTTT. Its translation: CACDTVRGIPSIDKLIF.